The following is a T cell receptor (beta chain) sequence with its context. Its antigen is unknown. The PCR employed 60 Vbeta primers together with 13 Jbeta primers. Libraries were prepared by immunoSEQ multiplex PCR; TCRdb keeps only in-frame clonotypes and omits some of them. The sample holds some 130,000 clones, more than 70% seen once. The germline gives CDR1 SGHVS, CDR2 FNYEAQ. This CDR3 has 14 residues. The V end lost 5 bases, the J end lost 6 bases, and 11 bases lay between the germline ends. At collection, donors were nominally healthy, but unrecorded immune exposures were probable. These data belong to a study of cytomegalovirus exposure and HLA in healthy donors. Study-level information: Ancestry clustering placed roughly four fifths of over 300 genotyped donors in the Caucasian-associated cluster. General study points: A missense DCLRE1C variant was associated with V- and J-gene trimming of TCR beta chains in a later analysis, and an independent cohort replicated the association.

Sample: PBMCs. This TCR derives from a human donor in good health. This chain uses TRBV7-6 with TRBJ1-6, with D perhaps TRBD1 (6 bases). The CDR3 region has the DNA TGTGCCAGCAGCCTCAGACAGGCTAATTCACCCCTCCACTTT. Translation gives CASSLRQANSPLHF.